The present TCR beta chain was sequenced within a study of blood T cell repertoires in COVID-19. Study-level information: COVID-19 samples, acute and convalescent, were from the United States, Italy and Spain. Nucleic acid was either cDNA or gDNA, and it came from T cells, B-cell-depleted T cells, or PBMCs.

Trimming left V 3 bases short and J 0 bases short, with 9 bases between. The CDR3 loop spans 15 amino acids. The germline gives CDR1 MNHEY, CDR2 SMNVEV (reference sequence). Methods used by the authors: It was from reference gene primer amplification that nucleated cell counts were estimated. Sequencing was performed with immunoSEQ multiplex PCR; in TCRdb, only in-frame clones are kept and a portion is missing. V and J calls and clone size are copied from that table; D and trimming were computed from the DNA. The data hold about 160,000 clones, with around 84% observed a single time. The sample comprised peripheral blood. This TCR came from a man in his forties with acute or convalescent COVID-19. The chain employs TRBV27 and TRBJ1-3; no firm D call. The CDR3 DNA sequence: TGTGCCAGCAGTTTGGCCGGAGTCTCTGGAAACACCATATATTTT. Translation: CASSLAGVSGNTIYF.